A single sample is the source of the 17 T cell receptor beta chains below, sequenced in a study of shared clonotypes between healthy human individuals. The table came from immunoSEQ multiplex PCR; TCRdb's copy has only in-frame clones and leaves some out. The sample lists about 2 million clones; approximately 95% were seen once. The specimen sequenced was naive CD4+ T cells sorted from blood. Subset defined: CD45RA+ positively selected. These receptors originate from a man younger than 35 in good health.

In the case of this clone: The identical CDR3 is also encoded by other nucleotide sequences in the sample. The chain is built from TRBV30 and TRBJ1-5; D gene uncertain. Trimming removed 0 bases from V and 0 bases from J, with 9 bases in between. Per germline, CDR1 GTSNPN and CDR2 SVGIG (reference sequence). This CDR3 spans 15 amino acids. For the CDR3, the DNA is TGTGCCTGGAGTGTACGGGGAAGTAGCAATCAGCCCCAGCATTTT. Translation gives CAWSVRGSSNQPQHF.

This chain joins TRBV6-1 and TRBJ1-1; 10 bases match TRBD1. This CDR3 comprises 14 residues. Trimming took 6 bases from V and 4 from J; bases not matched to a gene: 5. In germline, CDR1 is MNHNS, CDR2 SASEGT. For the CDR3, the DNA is TGTGCCAGCAGAGCCGGGACAGGGGTCACTGAAGCTTTCTTT. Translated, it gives CASRAGTGVTEAFF.

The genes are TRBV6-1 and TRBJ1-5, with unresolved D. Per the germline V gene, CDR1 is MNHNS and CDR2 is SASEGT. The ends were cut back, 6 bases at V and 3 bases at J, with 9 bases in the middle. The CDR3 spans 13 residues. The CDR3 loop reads CASRTVPNQPQHF. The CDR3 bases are TGTGCCAGCAGGACGGTTCCCAATCAGCCCCAGCATTTT.

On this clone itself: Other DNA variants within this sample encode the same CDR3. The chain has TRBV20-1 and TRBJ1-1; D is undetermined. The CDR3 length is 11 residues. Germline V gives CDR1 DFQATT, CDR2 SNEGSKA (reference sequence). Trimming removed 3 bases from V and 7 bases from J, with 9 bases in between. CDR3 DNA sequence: TGCAGTGCTAGTGCCGGAGATGAAGCTTTCTTT. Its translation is CSASAGDEAFF.

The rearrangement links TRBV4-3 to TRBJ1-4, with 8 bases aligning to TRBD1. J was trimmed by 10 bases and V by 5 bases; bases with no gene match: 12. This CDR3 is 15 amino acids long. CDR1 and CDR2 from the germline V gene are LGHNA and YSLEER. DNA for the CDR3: TGCGCCAGCAGCACCCAGGGGACAGGCAGGGGAAAACTGTTTTTT. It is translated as CASSTQGTGRGKLFF.

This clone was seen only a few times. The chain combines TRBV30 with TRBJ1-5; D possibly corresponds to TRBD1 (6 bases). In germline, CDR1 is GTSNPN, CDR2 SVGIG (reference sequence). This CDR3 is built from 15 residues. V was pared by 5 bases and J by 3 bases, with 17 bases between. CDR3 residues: CAWGKTGRYNQPQHF. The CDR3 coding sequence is TGTGCCTGGGGGAAGACAGGACGATACAATCAGCCCCAGCATTTT.

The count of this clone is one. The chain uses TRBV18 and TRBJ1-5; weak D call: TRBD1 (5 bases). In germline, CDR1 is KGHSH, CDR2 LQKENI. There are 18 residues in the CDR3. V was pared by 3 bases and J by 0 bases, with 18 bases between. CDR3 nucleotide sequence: TGTGCCAGCTCACCTATGGGACCCGGGGGATATAGCAATCAGCCCCAGCATTTT. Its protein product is CASSPMGPGGYSNQPQHF.

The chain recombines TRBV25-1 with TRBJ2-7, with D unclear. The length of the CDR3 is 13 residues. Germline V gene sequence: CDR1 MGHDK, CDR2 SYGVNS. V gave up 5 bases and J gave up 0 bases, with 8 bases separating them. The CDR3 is CASSRVGSYEQYF. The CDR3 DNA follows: TGTGCCAGCAGTCGAGTCGGCTCCTACGAGCAGTACTTC.

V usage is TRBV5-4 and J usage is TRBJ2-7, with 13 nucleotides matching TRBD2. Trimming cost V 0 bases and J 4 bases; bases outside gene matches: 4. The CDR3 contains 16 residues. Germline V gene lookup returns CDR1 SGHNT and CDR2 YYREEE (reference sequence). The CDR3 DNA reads TGTGCCAGCAGCTTGGTCCGGACTAGCGGGGGTTACGAGCAGTACTTC. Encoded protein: CASSLVRTSGGYEQYF.

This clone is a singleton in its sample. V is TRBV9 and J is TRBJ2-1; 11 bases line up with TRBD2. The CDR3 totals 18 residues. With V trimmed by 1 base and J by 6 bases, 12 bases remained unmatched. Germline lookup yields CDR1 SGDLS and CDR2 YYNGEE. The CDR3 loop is CASSVTIAGGPSSNEQFF. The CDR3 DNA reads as TGTGCCAGCAGCGTAACGATAGCGGGAGGGCCGTCATCCAATGAGCAGTTCTTC.

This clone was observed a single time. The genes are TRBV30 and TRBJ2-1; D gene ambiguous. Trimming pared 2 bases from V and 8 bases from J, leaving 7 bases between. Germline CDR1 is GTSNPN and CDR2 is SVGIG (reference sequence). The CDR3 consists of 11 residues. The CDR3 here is CAWSLAYEQFF. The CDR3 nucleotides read TGTGCCTGGAGTCTGGCTTATGAGCAGTTCTTC.

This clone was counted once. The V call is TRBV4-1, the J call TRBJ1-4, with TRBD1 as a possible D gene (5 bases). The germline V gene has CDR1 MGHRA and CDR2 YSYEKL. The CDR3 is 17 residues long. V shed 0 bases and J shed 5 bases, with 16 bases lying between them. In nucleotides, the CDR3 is TGCGCCAGCAGCCAAGACTCTCACTGGGGGAGGAATGAAAAACTGTTTTTT. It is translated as CASSQDSHWGRNEKLFF.

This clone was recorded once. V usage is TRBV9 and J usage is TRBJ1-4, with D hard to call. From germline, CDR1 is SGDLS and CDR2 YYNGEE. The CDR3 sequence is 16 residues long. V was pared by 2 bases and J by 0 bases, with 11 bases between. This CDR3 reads CASSVTPGATNEKLFF. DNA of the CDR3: TGTGCCAGCAGCGTGACTCCGGGTGCAACTAATGAAAAACTGTTTTTT.

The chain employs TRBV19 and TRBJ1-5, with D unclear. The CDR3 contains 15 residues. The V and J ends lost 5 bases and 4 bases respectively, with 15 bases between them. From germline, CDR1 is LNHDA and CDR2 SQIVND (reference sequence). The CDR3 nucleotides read TGTGCCAGTAGTTGGACTCCCCAAGCAAATCAGCCCCAGCATTTT. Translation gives CASSWTPQANQPQHF.

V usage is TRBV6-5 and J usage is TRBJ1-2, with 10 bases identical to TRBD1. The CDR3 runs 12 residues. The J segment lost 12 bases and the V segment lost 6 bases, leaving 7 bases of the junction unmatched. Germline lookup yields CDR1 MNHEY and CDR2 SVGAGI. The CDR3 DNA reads TGTGCCAGCAGGGCGACAGGGGGCAGAGACACCTTC. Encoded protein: CASRATGGRDTF.

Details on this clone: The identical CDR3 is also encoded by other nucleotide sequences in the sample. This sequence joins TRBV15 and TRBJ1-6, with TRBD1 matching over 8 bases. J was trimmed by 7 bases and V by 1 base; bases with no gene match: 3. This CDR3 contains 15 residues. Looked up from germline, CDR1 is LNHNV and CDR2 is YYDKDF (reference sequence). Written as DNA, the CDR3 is TGTGCCACCAGCAGAGCCACAGGGGGGAATTCACCCCTCCACTTT. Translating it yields CATSRATGGNSPLHF. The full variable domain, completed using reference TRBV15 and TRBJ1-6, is DAMVIQNPRYQVTQFGKPVTLSCSQTLNHNVMYWYQQKSSQAPKLLFHYYDKDFNNEADTPDNFQSRRPNTSFCFLDIRSPGLGDTAMYLCATSRATGGNSPLHFGNGTRLTVT.

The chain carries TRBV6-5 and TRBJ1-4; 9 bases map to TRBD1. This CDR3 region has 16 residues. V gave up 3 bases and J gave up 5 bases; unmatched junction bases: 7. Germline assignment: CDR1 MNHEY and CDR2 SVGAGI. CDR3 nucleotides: TGTGCCAGCAGTTATATAGCCGGGACAGGGAATGAAAAACTGTTTTTT. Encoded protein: CASSYIAGTGNEKLFF.